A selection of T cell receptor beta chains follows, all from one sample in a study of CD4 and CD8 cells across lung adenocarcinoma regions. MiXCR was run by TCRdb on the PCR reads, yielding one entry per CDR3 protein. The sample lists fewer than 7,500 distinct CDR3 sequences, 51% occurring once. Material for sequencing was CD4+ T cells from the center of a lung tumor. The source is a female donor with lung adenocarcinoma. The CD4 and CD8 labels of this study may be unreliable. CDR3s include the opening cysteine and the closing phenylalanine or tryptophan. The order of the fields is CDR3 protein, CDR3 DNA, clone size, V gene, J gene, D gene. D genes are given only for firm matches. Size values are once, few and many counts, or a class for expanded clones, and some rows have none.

CASSQDLLLNTEAFF,TGTGCCAGCAGCCAAGATTTGTTATTGAACACTGAAGCTTTCTTT,NA,TRBV4-2,TRBJ1-1,NA
CASSPRETNLYGYTF,TGTGCCAGCAGCCCTCGCGAGACAAACCTCTATGGCTACACCTTC,NA,TRBV6-1,TRBJ1-2,NA
CVSELGGKNMQYF,TGCGTCTCGGAGCTGGGAGGTAAAAATATGCAGTACTTC,NA,TRBV10-1,TRBJ2-4,NA
CASRAGGPDNEQFF,TGTGCCAGCAGGGCAGGGGGACCAGACAATGAGCAGTTCTTC,few,TRBV6-1,TRBJ2-1,TRBD1
CASSYDGMNTEDIF,TGCGCCAGCAGTTATGACGGTATGAACACTGAAGACATCTTC,NA,TRBV10-2,TRBJ1-2,NA
CASSSPGGSQNEKLFF,TGTGCCAGCAGTTCTCCCGGCGGGAGTCAAAATGAAAAACTGTTTTTT,large,TRBV6-6,TRBJ1-4,NA
CASSPTPDYNEQFF,TGTGCCAGCAGCCCCACCCCAGACTACAATGAGCAGTTCTTC,many,TRBV7-2,TRBJ2-1,NA
CASSYSTRLGGANVLTF,TGTGCCAGCAGTTACTCGACCAGGTTAGGAGGGGCCAACGTCCTGACTTTC,many,TRBV6-5,TRBJ2-6,NA
CATSDRWTGGYNEQFF,TGTGCCACCAGTGATCGATGGACAGGGGGGTATAATGAGCAGTTCTTC,medium-sized,TRBV24-1,TRBJ2-1,TRBD1
CASSYRRDYGYTF,TGTGCCAGCAGTTATCGCAGGGACTATGGCTACACCTTC,few,TRBV6-5,TRBJ1-2,NA
CASSEGLVRGYNEQFF,TGTGCCAGCAGTGAAGGTTTGGTTCGAGGGTACAATGAGCAGTTCTTC,NA,TRBV6-1,TRBJ2-1,NA
CASSPRSRATDTQYF,TGTGCCAGCAGCCCAAGGTCGCGGGCCACAGATACGCAGTATTTT,once,TRBV7-8,TRBJ2-3,NA
CASGLVKSEDVSANAQFF,TGTGCTAGTGGTTTGGTAAAGAGCGAGGATGTGAGCGCAAATGCGCAGTTTTTT,NA,TRBV12-5,TRBJ2-3,NA
CASSSHFLAGGFTDTQYF,TGTGCCAGCAGTTCCCATTTTCTCGCGGGAGGGTTCACAGATACGCAGTATTTT,large,TRBV27,TRBJ2-3,TRBD2
CASSYGRGSTNEKLFF,TGTGCCAGCAGTTACGGCAGGGGCTCAACTAATGAAAAACTGTTTTTT,NA,TRBV6-5,TRBJ1-4,NA
CASSLGAGLGGGEKETQYF,TGCGCCAGCAGCCTGGGCGCGGGGCTAGGGGGAGGAGAGAAAGAGACCCAGTACTTT,NA,TRBV4-1,TRBJ2-5,NA
CASSSTSRIPYNEQFF,TGTGCCAGCAGCTCCACATCGCGAATTCCCTACAATGAGCAGTTCTTC,NA,TRBV11-1,TRBJ2-1,NA
CAGSGASGTETQYF,TGTGCGGGCAGTGGGGCTAGCGGCACAGAGACCCAGTATTTT,NA,TRBV6-1,TRBJ2-3,TRBD2
CASSLDFNEQFF,TGTGCCAGCAGTTTAGACTTCAATGAGCAGTTCTTC,once,TRBV6-5,TRBJ2-1,NA
CASSDSGRAEAGKLYF,TGTGCCAGCAGTGATAGCGGGAGGGCCGAAGCAGGGAAGCTGTATTTT,NA,TRBV6-1,TRBJ2-2,TRBD2
CASSWDSTYEQYF,TGCGCCAGCAGTTGGGACTCCACCTACGAGCAGTACTTC,NA,TRBV10-1,TRBJ2-7,NA
CASSYSMKGGFLNSPLHF,TGTGCCAGCAGTTACTCGATGAAAGGGGGCTTTTTGAATTCACCCCTCCACTTT,NA,TRBV6-5,TRBJ1-6,TRBD1
CASSQLKNSGNEETQYF,TGCGCCAGCAGCCAACTGAAGAATAGCGGGAACGAAGAGACGCAGTATTTT,NA,TRBV4-1,TRBJ2-3,TRBD2
CASSYSSSGSETQYF,TGTGCCAGCAGTTACTCGTCTAGCGGGAGTGAGACCCAGTACTTC,NA,TRBV6-2/TRBV6-3,TRBJ2-5,TRBD2
CASSLGQPYNEQFF,TGTGCCAGCAGCTTAGGACAACCTTACAATGAGCAGTTCTTC,NA,TRBV11-2,TRBJ2-1,NA
CASSRGYEQYF,TGCGCCAGCAGCAGGGGCTACGAGCAGTACTTC,NA,TRBV10-1,TRBJ2-7,NA
CASRIGLAGANEQFF,TGTGCCAGCAGGATCGGACTAGCGGGAGCAAATGAGCAGTTCTTC,medium-sized,TRBV27,TRBJ2-1,TRBD2
CASSSLDSEETQYF,TGTGCCAGCAGTTCATTAGACAGCGAAGAGACCCAGTACTTC,NA,TRBV6-5,TRBJ2-5,NA
CASRGGAGANSYNEQFF,TGTGCCAGCAGGGGTGGAGCGGGGGCCAACTCCTACAATGAGCAGTTCTTC,few,TRBV6-1,TRBJ2-1,TRBD2
CASFSSGGYEQFF,TGTGCCAGCTTTTCTAGCGGGGGATATGAGCAGTTCTTC,NA,TRBV6-1,TRBJ2-1,TRBD2
CASTLDSSGANVLTF,TGTGCCAGCACCCTGGACAGCTCTGGGGCCAACGTCCTGACTTTC,medium-sized,TRBV6-1,TRBJ2-6,NA
CANSVQGDKQYF,TGTGCCAACAGTGTCCAGGGAGATAAGCAGTACTTT,NA,TRBV6-1,TRBJ2-3,NA
CASSYAGSYEQYF,TGTGCCAGCAGTTACGCAGGATCCTACGAGCAGTACTTC,few,TRBV6-5,TRBJ2-7,NA
CASSDSGSTDTQYF,TGTGCCAGCAGCGATAGCGGGAGCACAGATACGCAGTATTTT,many,TRBV9,TRBJ2-3,TRBD2
CASRSGTSGNDAQFF,TGTGCCAGCAGATCCGGGACTAGCGGGAACGATGCGCAGTTCTTT,NA,TRBV27,TRBJ2-1,TRBD2
CASSLVARGGETQYF,TGTGCCAGCAGCTTAGTAGCGAGGGGCGGGGAGACCCAGTACTTC,few,TRBV7-2,TRBJ2-5,NA
CASSYSLQFTDTQYF,TGTGCCAGCAGTTACTCGTTACAGTTTACAGATACGCAGTATTTT,large,TRBV6-5,TRBJ2-3,NA
CASSELESTDTQYF,TGTGCCAGCAGTGAATTGGAGAGTACAGATACGCAGTATTTT,NA,TRBV6-1,TRBJ2-3,NA
CALKGKGADTQYF,TGTGCCCTCAAGGGAAAGGGGGCAGATACGCAGTATTTT,few,TRBV25-1,TRBJ2-3,NA
CASTRTGRSYGYTF,TGTGCCAGCACCCGGACAGGGAGGTCCTATGGCTACACCTTC,NA,TRBV27,TRBJ1-2,TRBD1
CASSGGEAYEQYF,TGTGCCAGCAGTGGAGGGGAGGCCTACGAGCAGTACTTC,few,TRBV27,TRBJ2-7,NA
CASRVMTENTQFF,TGTGCCAGCCGGGTCATGACAGAAAATACGCAGTTTTTT,once,TRBV6-4,TRBJ2-3,NA